A single sample is the source of the 23 T cell receptor beta chains below, sequenced in a study of blood T cell repertoires in COVID-19. Some clones are missing from TCRdb's copy, which holds only in-frame ones; the method was immunoSEQ multiplex PCR. This table holds approximately 300,000 clones, 85% found once. The material sequenced was PBMCs or T cells enriched from blood (not recorded which). Receptor source: a woman younger than 45 who had been exposed to COVID-19.

V and J are TRBV19 and TRBJ2-7, with D possibly matching TRBD2 (5 bases). Germline V gene lookup returns CDR1 LNHDA and CDR2 SQIVND (reference sequence). The CDR3 length is 15 residues. V was clipped by 4 bases and J by 3 bases, with 16 bases between them. CDR3 amino acids: CASSKNGLIGYEQYF. The CDR3 DNA sequence: TGTGCCAGTAGTAAGAACGGACTTATCGGCTACGAGCAGTACTTC.

J is TRBJ1-5 and V is TRBV24-1; 8 nucleotides agree with TRBD1. The ends lost 3 bases at V and 7 bases at J; junction bases unmatched: 7. The CDR3 is 15 residues long. CDR1 and CDR2 from the germline V gene are KGHDR and SFDVKD. The DNA of the CDR3 is TGTGCCACCAGTGATGGACAGGGAGTAAGCCAGCCCCAGCATTTT. Residues: CATSDGQGVSQPQHF.

Regarding this clone: A read error may produce the germline difference seen at one junction end. The gene calls are TRBV5-8 and TRBJ2-5; 8 nucleotides align to TRBD2. CDR1 is SGHTS and CDR2 is YDEGEE in the germline V gene. CDR3 size: 15 residues. CDR3 sequence (DNA): TGTGCCAGCGCCGGGGAGCGGGAGAACCAAGAGACCCGGTACTTC. This encodes CASAGERENQETRYF. Full variable domain (missing parts from reference TRBV5-8 and TRBJ2-5): EAGVTQSPTHLIKTRGQQATLRCSPISGHTSVYWYQQALGLGLQFLLWYDEGEERNRGNFPPRFSGRQFPNYSSELNVNALELEDSALYLCASAGERENQETRYFGPGTRLLVL.

About this clone itself: Other DNA sequences in the sample encode the same CDR3. The V and J genes are TRBV5-6 and TRBJ1-2; TRBD1 matches 8 bases. The V gene end was trimmed by 2 bases and the J gene end by 6 bases; junction bases not matched to a gene: 3. This CDR3 has 13 residues. Germline CDR1 and CDR2: SGHDT and YYEEEE. Here the CDR3 reads CASSLRTGNGYTF. Here the CDR3 DNA reads TGTGCCAGCAGCTTACGGACAGGGAATGGCTACACCTTC.

The chain employs TRBV15 and TRBJ2-2; 8 bases map to TRBD2. CDR1 and CDR2 from the germline V gene are LNHNV and YYDKDF (reference sequence). The CDR3 sequence is 17 residues long. V shed 3 bases and J 7 bases; nucleotides not matched to a gene: 13. The CDR3 reads CATSSRAGALVGGELFF. The CDR3 DNA reads TGTGCCACCAGCAGTAGAGCGGGAGCTCTTGTTGGCGGGGAGCTGTTTTTT. The variable domain in full, with the rest retrieved from reference TRBV15 and TRBJ2-2, is DAMVIQNPRYQVTQFGKPVTLSCSQTLNHNVMYWYQQKSSQAPKLLFHYYDKDFNNEADTPDNFQSRRPNTSFCFLDIRSPGLGDTAMYLCATSSRAGALVGGELFFGEGSRLTVL.

The chain joins TRBV5-1 to TRBJ1-2, with 9 nucleotides matching TRBD1. The CDR3 has 14 amino acids. Per germline, CDR1 SGHRS and CDR2 YFSETQ. With 0 bases clipped from V and 9 bases from J, the junction kept 6 bases outside the gene matches. The CDR3 DNA sequence: TGCGCCAGCAGCTTGGAAGGGACAGGGAATCGCTACACCTTC. It specifies CASSLEGTGNRYTF.

The V call is TRBV28, the J call TRBJ2-1, with 8 nucleotides matching TRBD2. Germline-derived CDR1 and CDR2 are MDHEN and SYDVKM. There are 15 residues in the CDR3. With V trimmed by 6 bases and J by 6 bases, 10 bases remained unmatched. The DNA of the CDR3 is TGTGCCAGCAGACAGAAACGACTAGCGATCAATGAGCAGTTCTTC. This gives the protein CASRQKRLAINEQFF.

The chain employs TRBV7-9 and TRBJ1-6, with 12 bases fitting TRBD1. J gave up 7 bases and V 6 bases, and 7 bases lay outside the gene matches. The CDR3 contains 16 residues. In germline, CDR1 is SEHNR, CDR2 FQNEAQ (reference sequence). CDR3 sequence: CASSRDRGRGNSPLHF. In DNA, the CDR3 is TGTGCCAGCAGTCGGGACAGGGGGCGAGGGAATTCACCCCTCCACTTT.

This sequence joins TRBV3-1 (or the pseudogene TRBV3-2) and TRBJ2-7, with 8 bases matching TRBD1. With V trimmed by 1 base and J by 6 bases, 5 bases remained unmatched. The CDR3 length is 14 residues. The germline CDR1 and CDR2 sequences are LGHDT and YNNKEL (reference sequence). CDR3 sequence: CASSQGRGLVEQYF. The CDR3 bases are TGTGCCAGCAGCCAAGGCAGGGGGCTGGTCGAGCAGTACTTC.

This chain connects TRBV13 to TRBJ2-5, with D perhaps TRBD1 or TRBD2 (5 bases each). The CDR3 spans 14 residues. The ends were cut back, 5 bases at V and 4 bases at J, with 14 bases in the middle. The germline gives CDR1 PRHDT, CDR2 FYEKMQ (reference sequence). CDR3 loop: CASSLAGFGETQYF. The DNA of the CDR3 is TGTGCCAGCAGCCTAGCAGGGTTCGGAGAGACCCAGTACTTC.

The chain employs TRBV5-4 and TRBJ1-2; the D is unclear. Germline values: CDR1 SGHNT, CDR2 YYREEE (reference sequence). There are 14 residues in the CDR3. The V and J ends lost 4 bases and 2 bases respectively, with 12 bases between them. The DNA of the CDR3 is TGTGCCAGCAGCCCGGTCCGCCGCAACTATGGCTACACCTTC. This codes for CASSPVRRNYGYTF.

This clone was detected a few times. The chain joins TRBV2 to TRBJ1-1, with D maybe TRBD1 (5 bases). Germline values: CDR1 SNHLY, CDR2 FYNNEI. This CDR3 has 14 amino acids. V lost 7 bases and J 1 base, leaving 13 bases between the germline ends. CDR3 in amino acids: CASNSLQGNTEAFF. The CDR3 DNA reads as TGTGCCAGCAACAGTCTTCAGGGGAACACTGAAGCTTTCTTT.

The chain combines TRBV5-1 with TRBJ2-1; perhaps TRBD2 as D (5 bases). V was clipped by 0 bases and J by 0 bases, with 7 bases between them. The CDR3 spans 15 residues. CDR1 and CDR2 from the germline V gene are SGHRS and YFSETQ. CDR3 nucleotide sequence: TGCGCCAGCAGCTTGGGAGGAGGCTCCTACAATGAGCAGTTCTTC. The encoded protein is CASSLGGGSYNEQFF.

This chain connects TRBV7-9 to TRBJ1-5; TRBD1 matches at 8 bases. Trimming at V came to 2 bases and at J to 6 bases, leaving 6 bases not matched to a gene. The CDR3 is 15 amino acids. CDR1 and CDR2 from the germline V gene are SEHNR and FQNEAQ (reference sequence). CDR3 nucleotide sequence: TGTGCCAGCAGCTTAACAGGGGGATTGGGTCAGCCCCAGCATTTT. Residues: CASSLTGGLGQPQHF.

The genes are TRBV12-5 and TRBJ1-2; D unresolved. Trimming removed 5 bases at V and 2 bases at J, with 6 bases between. This CDR3 spans 12 amino acids. CDR1 is LGHNT, CDR2 FRNRAP, per germline. CDR3 nucleotides: TGTGCTAGTGGTGAGATGAACTATGGCTACACCTTC. Protein product: CASGEMNYGYTF.

J is TRBJ2-3 and V is TRBV11-2; TRBD2 aligns across 13 bases. Germline V CDR1 and CDR2: SGHAT, FQNNGV. This CDR3 region has 20 residues. With 0 bases clipped from V and 7 bases from J, the junction kept 16 bases outside the gene matches. The CDR3 loop is CASSLEGMGTSGGVLNTQYF. The CDR3 DNA reads TGTGCCAGCAGCTTAGAGGGGATGGGTACTAGCGGGGGGGTGCTGAATACGCAGTATTTT.

This rearrangement joins TRBV10-2 to TRBJ1-4; 9 bases fit TRBD1. This CDR3 region has 14 residues. Germline CDR1 WSHSY, CDR2 SAAADI. V gave up 6 bases and J gave up 7 bases; unmatched junction bases: 6. This CDR3 reads CASSGTGMSEKLFF. CDR3 nucleotide sequence: TGCGCCAGCAGCGGGACAGGGATGAGTGAAAAACTGTTTTTT.

J is TRBJ2-2 and V is TRBV5-5; 11 bases match TRBD1. The CDR3 totals 15 residues. Trimming removed 4 bases from V and 5 bases from J; junction bases left unmatched: 4. CDR1 and CDR2 (germline): SGHKS, YYEKEE (reference sequence). The CDR3 here is CASSTGQGATGELFF. The CDR3 nucleotides are TGTGCCAGCAGCACTGGACAGGGGGCAACCGGGGAGCTGTTTTTT.

This sequence joins TRBV27 and TRBJ2-1, with TRBD1 as a possible D gene (7 bases). V lost 7 bases, J lost 2 bases, and 18 bases lay in between. Germline assignment: CDR1 MNHEY and CDR2 SMNVEV (reference sequence). This CDR3 is 16 amino acids long. The CDR3 sequence is CASTLDREEPYNEQFF. CDR3 sequence (DNA): TGTGCCAGCACCCTAGACAGGGAGGAGCCCTACAATGAGCAGTTCTTC.

V usage is TRBV18 and J usage is TRBJ1-2; TRBD1 matches at 10 bases. The CDR3 sequence is 15 residues long. V gave up 6 bases and J gave up 4 bases; unmatched junction bases: 8. The germline V gene has CDR1 KGHSH and CDR2 LQKENI. In DNA form, the CDR3 reads TGTGCCAGCTCCCCAGGGGACAGGGGCGGCTATGGCTACACCTTC. Amino acid sequence: CASSPGDRGGYGYTF.

This chain connects TRBV10-3 to TRBJ1-5; D remains ambiguous. The CDR3 runs to 13 residues. V gave up 6 bases and J gave up 10 bases, with 16 bases separating them. The germline CDR1 and CDR2 sequences are ENHRY and SYGVKD. The CDR3 spells CAIRSGGVQPQHF. The CDR3 DNA reads TGTGCCATCAGGTCAGGTGGTGTTCAACCCCAGCATTTT.

This clone was counted between two and nine times. The rearrangement links TRBV5-1 to TRBJ1-1, with 10 bases matching TRBD1. Per the germline V gene, CDR1 is SGHRS and CDR2 is YFSETQ. This CDR3 has 15 residues. Losses at the gene ends were 0 bases for V and 9 bases for J; bases not matched to a gene: 8. Here the CDR3 reads CASSLDTPDRGQAFF. In nucleotides, the CDR3 is TGCGCCAGCAGCTTGGATACGCCCGACAGGGGGCAAGCTTTCTTT.

The gene calls are TRBV7-2 and TRBJ1-2, with D possibly being TRBD1 (5 bases). The V end lost 4 bases, the J end lost 8 bases, and 20 bases lay between the germline ends. Germline V CDR1 and CDR2: SGHTA, FQGNSA. The length of the CDR3 is 15 residues. CDR3 DNA sequence: TGTGCCAGCAGCTCACGACAGTTGGCCTTGGGGGGCTACACCTTC. As protein: CASSSRQLALGGYTF. Combining the CDR3 with reference TRBV7-2 and TRBJ1-2 gives the whole variable domain GAGVSQSPSNKVTEKGKDVELRCDPISGHTALYWYRQSLGQGLEFLIYFQGNSAPDKSGLPSDRFSAERTGGSVSTLTIQRTQQEDSAVYLCASSSRQLALGGYTFGSGTRLTVV.